These T cell receptor beta chains were read from a single sample in a study of cytomegalovirus exposure and HLA in healthy donors. Profiled with immunoSEQ multiplex PCR; TCRdb holds only in-frame clones, not every one. Seen in this sample are 85,000 to 110,000 clones; the ten most common clones hold roughly 3.5%. Specimen: PBMCs. These receptors were collected from a man aged 35 to 55 in good health and CMV-seronegative. Both conserved end residues are part of each CDR3. The order of the fields is CDR3 protein, CDR3 DNA, V gene, D gene, J gene. The D gene is left open where the match is weak.

CASSRTGGIETQYF TGTGCCAGCAGCCGGACAGGGGGCATAGAGACCCAGTACTTC TRBV6-1 TRBD1 TRBJ2-5
CASSAGTSNTDTQYF TGTGCCAGCAGCGCGGGGACTTCCAACACAGATACGCAGTATTTT TRBV9 NA TRBJ2-3
CASSPTVRTGGYGYTF TGTGCCAGCTCACCAACGGTCCGAACAGGGGGTTATGGCTACACCTTC TRBV18 TRBD1 TRBJ1-2
CASSGRVGANVLTF TGTGCCAGCAGTGGGCGAGTCGGGGCCAACGTCCTGACTTTC TRBV7-8 NA TRBJ2-6
CASSWAGTGTNQPQHF TGTGCCAGCAGCTGGGCCGGGACAGGGACCAATCAGCCCCAGCATTTT TRBV7-8 TRBD1 TRBJ1-5
CASSARTGDSTDTQYF TGTGCCAGCAGTGCCCGGACAGGGGACAGCACAGATACGCAGTATTTT TRBV6-1 TRBD1 TRBJ2-3
CASSLGQGAYEQYF TGTGCCAGCAGCTTGGGACAGGGAGCCTACGAGCAGTACTTC TRBV5-5 TRBD1 TRBJ2-7
CASSVSSYEQYF TGTGCCAGCAGTGTCTCCTCCTACGAGCAGTACTTC TRBV28 NA TRBJ2-7
CASSPSGGVDYGYTF TGTGCCAGCAGCCCCTCGGGGGGGGTGGACTATGGCTACACCTTC TRBV27 NA TRBJ1-2
CAWSDSSKETQYF TGTGCCTGGAGTGATAGCAGCAAAGAGACCCAGTACTTC TRBV30 NA TRBJ2-5
CASSFFRTSGSGLYF TGTGCCAGCAGCTTTTTCCGGACTAGCGGGAGTGGGTTATACTTC TRBV7-2 TRBD2 TRBJ2-7
CASSLVSSGTGEGQFF TGTGCCAGCAGCTTGGTATCTAGCGGGACGGGGGAAGGGCAGTTCTTC TRBV5-6 TRBD2 TRBJ2-1
CASSLWASGRRGPDTQYF TGTGCCAGCAGTTTATGGGCTAGCGGGAGGCGGGGGCCAGATACGCAGTATTTT TRBV27 TRBD2 TRBJ2-3
CASRLDWLNTDTQYF TGTGCCAGCAGATTGGACTGGCTCAACACAGATACGCAGTATTTT TRBV2 NA TRBJ2-3
CASSQVRDRGDEQFF TGCGCCAGCAGCCAAGTCCGGGACAGGGGGGATGAGCAGTTCTTC TRBV4-1 TRBD1 TRBJ2-1
CASSTSGGFTDTQYF TGTGCCAGTAGTACAAGCGGGGGATTCACAGATACGCAGTATTTT TRBV19 TRBD2 TRBJ2-3
CASSDGGSGNSDEQYF TGTGCCAGCAGTGATGGTGGGAGTGGAAATTCGGACGAGCAGTACTTC TRBV2 NA TRBJ2-7
CASSVVGGRLETQYF TGTGCCAGCAGCGTGGTCGGGGGTCGCCTAGAGACCCAGTACTTC TRBV9 NA TRBJ2-5
CASSLGSGGAETQYF TGTGCCAGCAGCTTAGGTAGCGGGGGGGCTGAGACCCAGTACTTC TRBV7-2 TRBD2 TRBJ2-5
CASTRDRGEVGNQPQHF TGTGCCAGCACCAGGGACAGGGGGGAAGTCGGCAATCAGCCCCAGCATTTT TRBV19 TRBD1 TRBJ1-5
CASSLLVSGIQYF TGTGCCAGCAGTTTATTGGTTTCAGGCATTCAGTACTTC TRBV27 NA TRBJ2-4
CASSLIGRRGDEQFF TGTGCCAGCAGTTTAATAGGCCGCCGCGGGGATGAGCAGTTCTTC TRBV27 NA TRBJ2-1
CASSPGADTPYTQYF TGTGCCAGCAGCCCAGGGGCAGACACCCCGTATACGCAGTATTTT TRBV7-8 NA TRBJ2-3
CASSLGLAGEETQYF TGCGCCAGCAGCCTGGGACTAGCGGGGGAAGAGACCCAGTACTTC TRBV5-1 TRBD2 TRBJ2-5
CASSSPSQGNYGYTF TGTGCCAGCAGCTCCCCTTCCCAGGGAAACTATGGCTACACCTTC TRBV5-4 NA TRBJ1-2
CASSRGLAGEADTQYF TGTGCCAGCAGCAGGGGACTAGCGGGAGAGGCAGATACGCAGTATTTT TRBV5-8 TRBD2 TRBJ2-3
CASSLQIGGSDTQYF TGTGCCAGCAGTTTACAAATCGGGGGTTCCGATACGCAGTATTTT TRBV27 NA TRBJ2-3
CASSLVRNTGELFF TGTGCCAGCAGCTTAGTCAGAAACACCGGGGAGCTGTTTTTT TRBV7-2 NA TRBJ2-2
CASSSSGTTNNEQFF TGTGCCAGCAGCTCGAGCGGGACTACCAACAATGAGCAGTTCTTC TRBV11-3 TRBD2 TRBJ2-1
CASSPPLSNQPQHF TGTGCCAGCAGCCCCCCTCTTAGCAATCAGCCCCAGCATTTT TRBV7-9 NA TRBJ1-5
CASTVVGGGYTF TGTGCCAGCACCGTAGTGGGGGGAGGCTACACCTTC TRBV9 NA TRBJ1-2
CASSFGTSVFSTDTQYF TGTGCCAGCAGCTTCGGGACTAGCGTGTTTAGCACAGATACGCAGTATTTT TRBV11-2 TRBD2 TRBJ2-3
CASSPGTGAYEQYF TGTGCCAGCAGCCCTGGGACAGGGGCCTACGAGCAGTACTTC TRBV7-6 TRBD1 TRBJ2-7
CASSSGTGYQPQHF TGTGCCAGCAGTTCCGGGACAGGGTATCAGCCCCAGCATTTT TRBV27 TRBD1 TRBJ1-5
CASSYRQGVGEQYF TGTGCCAGCAGTTACCGGCAGGGGGTGGGCGAGCAGTACTTC TRBV6-5 TRBD1 TRBJ2-7
CASRQPGQSSGNTIYF TGTGCCAGCAGACAGCCTGGGCAGAGCTCTGGAAACACCATATATTTT TRBV6-6 NA TRBJ1-3
CSAQPGTSGPFDGMQYF TGCAGCGCCCAACCCGGGACTAGCGGGCCTTTTGATGGGATGCAGTACTTC TRBV29-1 TRBD2 TRBJ2-7
CASSSGGLRLYGYTF TGTGCCAGCAGTTCAGGGGGTCTCCGCCTCTATGGCTACACCTTC TRBV6-1 TRBD1 TRBJ1-2
CASSLVIITMNTEAFF TGTGCCAGCAGCCTAGTAATTATTACCATGAACACTGAAGCTTTCTTT TRBV6-4 NA TRBJ1-1
CASRSQGTNSPLHF TGTGCCAGCAGGAGCCAGGGGACGAATTCACCCCTCCACTTT TRBV2 NA TRBJ1-6
CASSLVGTDTQYF TGCGCCAGCAGCTTGGTCGGCACAGATACGCAGTATTTT TRBV5-1 NA TRBJ2-3
CASSSTGAAEAFF TGTGCCAGCAGCTCAACAGGGGCCGCTGAAGCTTTCTTT TRBV7-2 TRBD1 TRBJ1-1
CASSPPDRGNYGYTF TGTGCCAGCTCACCACCGGATAGGGGCAACTATGGCTACACCTTC TRBV18 NA TRBJ1-2